These T cell receptor beta chains were read from a single sample in a study of metastatic and nonmetastatic thyroid tumors. TCRdb re-called the PCR reads through MiXCR. The data show tens of thousands of clones, with 20% to 25% seen just once and about 4.1% held by the top ten. The source material was blood. These receptors were collected from a female donor with papillary thyroid cancer or a benign thyroid nodule (not recorded which). Some clones in this sample may be carry-over from other donors' samples. CDR3s include the opening cysteine and the closing phenylalanine or tryptophan. The D gene is left open where the match is weak. Not every row has a clone size; where given, it reads once, few, many or a size class.

. TRBJ1-2 many TRBV6-1 CASTVTGPYGYTF TGTGCCAGCACCGTGACAGGCCCCTATGGCTACACCTTC
TRBD2 TRBJ2-1 few TRBV6-2/TRBV6-3 CASSYLTSGSSRDNEQFF TGTGCCAGCAGTTACCTCACTAGCGGGAGCTCTCGCGACAATGAGCAGTTCTTC
. TRBJ2-3 . TRBV11-1 CASSLALSGRTDTQYF TGTGCCAGCAGCTTAGCCTTATCGGGCCGCACAGATACGCAGTATTTT
TRBD2 TRBJ2-1 . TRBV20-1 CSVYAGRARNEQFF TGCAGTGTCTACGCGGGGAGGGCCCGTAATGAGCAGTTCTTC
TRBD1 TRBJ1-5 many TRBV27 CASSPWTGEAFGPQHF TGTGCCAGCAGTCCCTGGACAGGGGAGGCGTTTGGGCCCCAGCATTTT
. TRBJ2-6 . TRBV12-3/TRBV12-4 CASSSNSGHISGANFLTF TGTGCCAGCAGCTCTAATTCGGGACATATCTCTGGGGCCAACTTCCTGACTTTC
TRBD2 TRBJ2-7 many TRBV5-4 CASSPPGSGRYEQYF TGTGCCAGCAGCCCGCCGGGTAGCGGGCGCTACGAGCAGTACTTC
. TRBJ2-3 many TRBV6-1 CASSPRGGTDTQYF TGTGCCAGCAGTCCCCGAGGAGGCACAGATACGCAGTATTTT
TRBD1 TRBJ1-2 many TRBV5-1 CASSSESTGLDGYTF TGCGCCAGCAGCTCAGAGTCGACAGGGTTGGATGGCTACACCTTC
TRBD2 TRBJ2-1 many TRBV7-9 CASRSTSGWSYNEQFF TGTGCCAGCAGGTCGACTAGCGGGTGGTCCTACAATGAGCAGTTCTTC
. TRBJ2-3 many TRBV6-1 CASSSVVIDTQYF TGTGCCAGCAGTTCAGTAGTTATAGATACGCAGTATTTT
. TRBJ1-1 many TRBV19 CASRPGRVMNTEAFF TGTGCCAGTAGGCCCGGCAGAGTCATGAACACTGAAGCTTTCTTT
. TRBJ2-7 many TRBV14 CASSRVADYPHEQYF TGTGCCAGCAGCCGAGTAGCGGACTACCCTCACGAGCAGTACTTC
. TRBJ1-5 many TRBV19 CASSWDHGSNQPQHF TGTGCCAGTAGTTGGGATCACGGGAGCAATCAGCCCCAGCATTTT
TRBD1 TRBJ2-5 many TRBV10-1 CASSESTGGGETQYF TGCGCCAGCAGTGAGTCGACAGGGGGAGGAGAGACCCAGTACTTC
. TRBJ2-3 many TRBV13 CASDSRTDTQYF TGTGCCAGCGACTCGAGAACAGATACGCAGTATTTT
TRBD2 TRBJ2-2 . TRBV7-8 CASSSWVSAGDTGELFF TGTGCCAGCAGCTCGTGGGTGAGTGCGGGAGACACCGGGGAGCTGTTTTTT
TRBD1 TRBJ1-5 . TRBV7-8 CASSFDAGTVNQPQHF TGTGCCAGCAGCTTTGATGCAGGGACAGTAAATCAGCCCCAGCATTTT
. TRBJ2-7 medium-sized TRBV6-1 CASSVNPSAYEQYF TGTGCCAGCAGTGTCAACCCCTCGGCCTACGAGCAGTACTTC
. TRBJ2-2 . TRBV15 CATSRVVGNTGEQVF TGTGCCACCAGCAGAGTAGTGGGGAACACCGGGGAGCAGGTATTT
TRBD1 TRBJ2-2 once TRBV30 CAWGQETTLELFF TGTGCCTGGGGACAGGAGACTACCTTGGAGCTGTTTTTT
TRBD1 TRBJ1-5 many TRBV19 CASSIDRGGNQPQHF TGTGCCAGTAGCATTGACAGGGGGGGCAATCAGCCCCAGCATTTT
. TRBJ2-3 many TRBV5-1 CASSLIGLADTQYF TGCGCCAGCAGCTTGATAGGGTTGGCAGATACGCAGTATTTT
. TRBJ2-1 many TRBV28 CAGASPRGEQFF TGTGCGGGAGCTTCCCCGCGGGGAGAGCAGTTCTTC
. TRBJ2-5 many TRBV11-2 CASSPDGLQETQYF TGTGCCAGCAGCCCGGACGGCCTACAAGAGACCCAGTACTTC
. TRBJ2-5 many TRBV28 CASSLLRGGVQETQYF TGTGCCAGCAGTTTATTAAGGGGGGGCGTCCAAGAGACCCAGTACTTC
. TRBJ2-2 many TRBV6-1 CASSVWAGELFF TGTGCCAGCAGTGTCTGGGCCGGGGAGCTGTTTTTT
. TRBJ2-5 many TRBV2 CASSKDGRETQYF TGTGCCAGCAGTAAGGACGGTAGAGAGACCCAGTACTTC
. TRBJ1-1 many TRBV7-9 CASSRVLTNTEAFF TGTGCCAGCAGCCGGGTACTGACGAACACTGAAGCTTTCTTT
TRBD1 TRBJ1-6 . TRBV11-2 CASSRDRGHSPLHF TGTGCCAGCAGCAGGGACAGGGGGCATTCACCCCTCCACTTT
TRBD1 TRBJ1-1 many TRBV5-1 CASSLGQGAIPGAEAFF TGCGCCAGCAGCTTAGGACAGGGGGCGATTCCGGGTGCTGAAGCTTTCTTT
. TRBJ2-7 many TRBV6-1 CASTVETQAVSSYEQYF TGTGCCAGCACCGTGGAAACGCAGGCCGTGAGCTCCTACGAGCAGTACTTC
TRBD2 TRBJ2-2 many TRBV18 CASSPIIAGDVGELFF TGTGCCAGCTCACCCATTATAGCGGGAGACGTCGGGGAGCTGTTTTTT
TRBD1 TRBJ1-5 many TRBV5-1 CASSLDGGGQPQHF TGCGCCAGCAGCTTGGACGGAGGGGGCCAGCCCCAGCATTTT
. TRBJ1-6 medium-sized TRBV27 CASSLGREGINSPLHF TGTGCCAGCAGTTTAGGAAGGGAGGGGATTAATTCACCCCTCCACTTT
. TRBJ2-3 many TRBV5-4 CASSLRRFTDTQYF TGTGCCAGCAGCTTGCGTCGCTTCACAGATACGCAGTATTTT
. TRBJ2-2 many TRBV2 CASSVLHGFSGELFF TGTGCCAGCAGTGTCCTACATGGATTTTCCGGGGAGCTGTTTTTT
. TRBJ2-6 many TRBV19 CASSIVVGANVLTF TGTGCCAGTAGTATAGTGGTCGGGGCCAACGTCCTGACTTTC
TRBD2 TRBJ2-1 many TRBV24-1 CATSGTSGFNEQFF TGTGCCACCAGCGGGACTAGCGGGTTCAATGAGCAGTTCTTC
. TRBJ2-3 many TRBV7-9 CASSSNADTQYF TGTGCCAGCAGCTCGAACGCAGATACGCAGTATTTT
TRBD1 TRBJ1-1 many TRBV29-1 CSEQGGGEAFF TGCAGCGAACAGGGGGGAGGAGAAGCTTTCTTT
. TRBJ2-7 . TRBV11-2 CASSLGGQQPNEQYF TGTGCCAGCAGCTTAGGAGGACAACAGCCGAACGAGCAGTACTTC